These 4 T cell receptor beta chains came from one sample sequenced in a study of shared clonotypes between healthy human individuals. This table comes from immunoSEQ multiplex PCR, and its TCRdb copy is limited to in-frame clones, with some not included. The repertoire holds 450,000 or so clones, with more than 70% as singletons. Sequenced material: PBMCs. These receptors originate from a woman aged 40 to 55 in good health. Some clones in this sample may be carry-over from other donors' samples.

This clone was detected once. One end of the junction varies from germline; a read error may be responsible. The chain links TRBV5-1 to TRBJ2-1; no clear D gene. Germline CDR1 reads SGHRS; CDR2 reads YFSETQ. This CDR3 is 16 amino acids long. The CDR3 spells CGSSLLTQQRYNEQFF. As DNA, the CDR3 is TGCGGCAGCAGCTTGCTTACACAACAACGATACAATGAGCAGTTCTTC.

The rearrangement joins TRBV5-1 to TRBJ2-2, with 8 bases aligning to TRBD1. CDR1 is SGHRS, CDR2 YFSETQ, per germline. V shed 0 bases and J 5 bases; nucleotides not matched to a gene: 6. The CDR3 sequence is 16 residues long. The DNA of the CDR3 is TGCGCCAGCAGCTTGGCCCGACAGGGGCGGACCGGGGAGCTGTTTTTT. As protein: CASSLARQGRTGELFF.

V gene TRBV28 combines with J gene TRBJ2-1; 14 nucleotides match TRBD2. With 6 bases clipped from V and 7 bases from J, the junction kept 8 bases outside the gene matches. The CDR3 has 16 residues. Per germline, CDR1 MDHEN and CDR2 SYDVKM. This CDR3 reads CASRKLGTSGRNEQFF. Here the CDR3 DNA reads TGTGCCAGCAGGAAGTTAGGGACTAGCGGGAGAAATGAGCAGTTCTTC.

CDR3 loop: CASSVEGARHEQYF. The CDR3 region has the DNA TGTGCCAGTAGTGTGGAGGGGGCGAGACACGAGCAGTACTTC. The chain has TRBV19 and TRBJ2-7; perhaps TRBD1 as D (7 bases). The CDR3 is made up of 14 amino acids. The V end lost 5 bases, the J end lost 5 bases, and 16 bases lay between the germline ends. CDR1 and CDR2 from the germline V gene are LNHDA and SQIVND (reference sequence). The variable domain in full, completed from reference TRBV19 and TRBJ2-7, reads DGGITQSPKYLFRKEGQNVTLSCEQNLNHDAMYWYRQDPGQGLRLIYYSQIVNDFQKGDIAEGYSVSREKKESFPLTVTSAQKNPTAFYLCASSVEGARHEQYFGPGTRLTVT.